These 8 T cell receptor beta chains originate from one sample sequenced in a study of T cell clusters in autoimmune cytopenias. TRB amplification used approximately 0.25 ug of peripheral blood genomic DNA. Multiplex touch-down PCR amplified TRB using TRB-A and TRB-B pools in one tube. TCRdb derives one entry per CDR3 protein from the multiplex PCR reads, leaving out DNA. Seen in this sample are roughly 7,000 distinct CDR3 sequences; the ten most common clones hold under 5.5%. The same data also contributed to another study, on T cell repertoires in aging, cancer and after chemotherapy.

Sequenced: peripheral blood. These receptors were obtained from a human donor in good health.

The rearrangement joins TRBV19 to TRBJ1-3; TCRdb picks TRBD1, but there is no DNA to check that call. Germline lookup yields CDR1 LNHDA and CDR2 SQIVND (reference sequence). The CDR3 extends over 18 amino acids. The CDR3 is CASSRREGAYDSGNTIYF.

This chain uses TRBV7-2 with TRBJ2-5; TCRdb designates TRBD1, a call that cannot be tested without DNA. CDR1 and CDR2 from the germline V gene are SGHTA and FQGNSA. The CDR3 loop spans 14 amino acids. This chain's CDR3 is CASSLGQGKETQYF.

V usage is TRBV21-1 and J usage is TRBJ2-5; TCRdb calls TRBD1, which cannot be checked without DNA. TRBV21-1 is annotated as a pseudogene. The CDR3 sequence is 15 residues long. CDR3 in amino acids: CASSQNWDLRKTQYF.

The chain links TRBV12-3 or TRBV12-4 to TRBJ1-1; lacking DNA, the TRBD1 call made by TCRdb goes unchecked. The length of the CDR3 is 14 residues. The CDR3 sequence is CASTRDSLNTEAFF.

Considering frequency, this clonotype is medium-sized. This rearrangement joins TRBV19 to TRBJ2-1; as DNA is missing, the TRBD1 call by TCRdb cannot be tested. Germline CDR1 is LNHDA and CDR2 is SQIVND (reference sequence). The CDR3 is 14 residues long. CDR3 sequence: CASSIRDRGNEQFF. Filled out from reference TRBV19 and TRBJ2-1, the complete variable domain reads DGGITQSPKYLFRKEGQNVTLSCEQNLNHDAMYWYRQDPGQGLRLIYYSQIVNDFQKGDIAEGYSVSREKKESFPLTVTSAQKNPTAFYLCASSIRDRGNEQFFGPGTRLTVL.

This chain joins TRBV5-4 and TRBJ2-5. The CDR3 loop spans 14 amino acids. Germline V lookup: CDR1 SGHNT, CDR2 YYREEE (reference sequence). CDR3 residues: CASSLYRAEETQYF.

The chain employs TRBV11-1 and TRBJ2-7; no DNA is available, so the TRBD1 call from TCRdb remains unchecked. Germline V CDR1 and CDR2: SGHAT, FQDESV (reference sequence). The CDR3 totals 17 residues. CDR3 protein: CASSWSLVGADGYEQYF.

The chain employs TRBV6-1 and TRBJ2-3; TCRdb outputs TRBD1, but without DNA this stays unchecked. The CDR3 covers 15 residues. Per germline, CDR1 MNHNS and CDR2 SASEGT. The CDR3 here is CASDPGQGQHDTQYF.